This T cell receptor beta chain was identified during a study of cytomegalovirus exposure and HLA in healthy donors. General observations from the study: TCR beta V segments were, for the most part, productive about 90% or about 30% of the time in an earlier analysis. As confirmed in vitro, a few CMV-associated chains were specific for CMV antigens.

The CDR3 contains 13 residues. Germline CDR1 and CDR2: LNHDA and SQIVND (reference sequence). The germline V and J ends were trimmed by 5 bases and 1 base, with 5 bases remaining between them. Worth noting for this clone: What it binds is unknown.

60 Vbeta and 13 Jbeta primers were used in PCR. Profiled with immunoSEQ multiplex PCR; TCRdb holds only in-frame clones, not every one. The sample includes around 150,000 clones, 50% to 75% of them seen just once. This rearrangement joins TRBV19 to TRBJ2-2, with D possibly TRBD2 on 5 matching bases. This clonotype originated in a middle-aged woman in good health and CMV-seronegative. The sample was PBMCs. For the CDR3, the DNA is TGTGCCAGTAGTGAGGGGAACACCGGGGAGCTGTTTTTT. It specifies CASSEGNTGELFF. The full variable domain, in which reference TRBV19 and TRBJ2-2 provide the parts outside the CDR3, is DGGITQSPKYLFRKEGQNVTLSCEQNLNHDAMYWYRQDPGQGLRLIYYSQIVNDFQKGDIAEGYSVSREKKESFPLTVTSAQKNPTAFYLCASSEGNTGELFFGEGSRLTVL.